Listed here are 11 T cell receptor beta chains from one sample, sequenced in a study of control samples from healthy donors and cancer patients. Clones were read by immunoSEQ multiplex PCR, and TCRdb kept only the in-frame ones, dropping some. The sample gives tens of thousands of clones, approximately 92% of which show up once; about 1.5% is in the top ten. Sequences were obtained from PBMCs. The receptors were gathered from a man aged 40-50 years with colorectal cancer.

The CDR3, as DNA: TGTGCCAGCAGCCAGCCAGCGGGGATGAGAGAGACCCAGTACTTC. This codes for CASSQPAGMRETQYF. The chain couples TRBV3-1 (or the pseudogene TRBV3-2) to TRBJ2-5; 7 bases agree with TRBD2. This CDR3 has 15 amino acids. CDR1 is LGHDT and CDR2 is YNNKEL in the germline V gene (reference sequence). With 3 bases clipped from V and 4 bases from J, the junction kept 8 bases outside the gene matches.

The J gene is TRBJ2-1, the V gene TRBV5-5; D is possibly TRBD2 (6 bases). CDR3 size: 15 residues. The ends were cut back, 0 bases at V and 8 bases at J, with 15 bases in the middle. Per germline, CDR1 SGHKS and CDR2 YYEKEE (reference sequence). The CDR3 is CASSLGLGIMDEQFF. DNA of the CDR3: TGTGCCAGCAGCTTGGGACTAGGGATAATGGATGAGCAGTTCTTC.

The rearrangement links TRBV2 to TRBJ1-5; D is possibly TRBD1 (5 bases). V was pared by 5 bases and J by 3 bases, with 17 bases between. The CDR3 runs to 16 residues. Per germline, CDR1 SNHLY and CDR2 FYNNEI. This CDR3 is CASSLQGKVNNQPQHF. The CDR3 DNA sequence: TGTGCCAGCAGTCTCCAGGGTAAAGTAAACAATCAGCCCCAGCATTTT.

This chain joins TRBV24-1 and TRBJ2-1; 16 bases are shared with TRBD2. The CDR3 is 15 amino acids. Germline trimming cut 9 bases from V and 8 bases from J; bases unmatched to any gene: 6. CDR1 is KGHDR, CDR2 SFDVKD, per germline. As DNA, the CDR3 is TGTGCCACCGGGACTAGCGGGGGGGCCCCGTATGAGCAGTTCTTC. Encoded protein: CATGTSGGAPYEQFF.

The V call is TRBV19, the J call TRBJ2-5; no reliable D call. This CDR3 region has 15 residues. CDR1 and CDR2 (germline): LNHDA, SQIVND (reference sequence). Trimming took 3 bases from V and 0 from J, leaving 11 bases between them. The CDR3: CASSINWDHQETQYF. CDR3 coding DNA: TGTGCCAGTAGTATTAATTGGGATCACCAAGAGACCCAGTACTTC.

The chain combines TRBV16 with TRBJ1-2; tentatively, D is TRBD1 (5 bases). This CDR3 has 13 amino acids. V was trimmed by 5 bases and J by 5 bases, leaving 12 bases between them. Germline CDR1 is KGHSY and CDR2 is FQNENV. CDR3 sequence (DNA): TGTGCCAGCAGCAAAGACAGTTCTTATGGCTACACCTTC. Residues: CASSKDSSYGYTF.

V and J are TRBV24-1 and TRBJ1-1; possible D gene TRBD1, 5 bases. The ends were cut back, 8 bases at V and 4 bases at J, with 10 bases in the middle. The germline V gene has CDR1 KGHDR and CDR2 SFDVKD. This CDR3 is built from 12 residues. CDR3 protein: CATNPGFTEAFF. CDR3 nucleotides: TGTGCCACCAACCCAGGGTTCACTGAAGCTTTCTTT.

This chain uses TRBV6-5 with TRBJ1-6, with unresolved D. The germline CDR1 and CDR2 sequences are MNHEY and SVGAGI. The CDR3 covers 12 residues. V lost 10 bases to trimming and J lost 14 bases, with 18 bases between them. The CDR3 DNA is TGTGCCACCCTCCGTTTGGAGCGCACCCTCCACTTT. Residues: CATLRLERTLHF.

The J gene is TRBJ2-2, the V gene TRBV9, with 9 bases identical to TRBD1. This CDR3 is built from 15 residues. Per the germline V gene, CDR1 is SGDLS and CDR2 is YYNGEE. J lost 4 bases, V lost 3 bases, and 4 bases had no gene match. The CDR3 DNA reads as TGTGCCAGCAGCGCTCCGACAGGGGGCACCGGGGAGCTGTTTTTT. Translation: CASSAPTGGTGELFF.

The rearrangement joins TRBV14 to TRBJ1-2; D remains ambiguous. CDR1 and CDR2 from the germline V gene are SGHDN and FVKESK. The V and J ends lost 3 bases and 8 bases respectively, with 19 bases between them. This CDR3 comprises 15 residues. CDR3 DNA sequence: TGTGCCAGCAGCCAGAATGTGTACCCAGGTCGGGGCTACACCTTC. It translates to CASSQNVYPGRGYTF.

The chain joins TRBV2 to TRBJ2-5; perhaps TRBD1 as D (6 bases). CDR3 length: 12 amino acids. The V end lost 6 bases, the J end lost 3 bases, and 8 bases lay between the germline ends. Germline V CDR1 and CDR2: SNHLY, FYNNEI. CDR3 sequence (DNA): TGTGCCAGCAGGGGACAAAAAGAGACCCAGTACTTC. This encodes CASRGQKETQYF.